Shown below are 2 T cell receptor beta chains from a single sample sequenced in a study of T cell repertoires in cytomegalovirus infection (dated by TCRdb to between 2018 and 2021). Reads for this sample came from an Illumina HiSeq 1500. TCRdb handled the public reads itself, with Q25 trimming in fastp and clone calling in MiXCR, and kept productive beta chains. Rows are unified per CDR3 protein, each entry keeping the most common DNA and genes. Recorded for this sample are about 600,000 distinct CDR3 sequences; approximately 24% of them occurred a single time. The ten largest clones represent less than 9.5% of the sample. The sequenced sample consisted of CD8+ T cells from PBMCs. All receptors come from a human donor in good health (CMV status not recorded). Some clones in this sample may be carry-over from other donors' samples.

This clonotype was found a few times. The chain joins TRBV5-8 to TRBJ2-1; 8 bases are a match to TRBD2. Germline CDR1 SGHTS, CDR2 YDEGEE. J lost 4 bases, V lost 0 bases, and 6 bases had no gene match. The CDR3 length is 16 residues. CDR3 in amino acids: CASSLAGGGRYNEQFF. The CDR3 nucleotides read TGTGCCAGCAGCTTGGCGGGCGGGGGGCGATACAATGAGCAGTTCTTC.

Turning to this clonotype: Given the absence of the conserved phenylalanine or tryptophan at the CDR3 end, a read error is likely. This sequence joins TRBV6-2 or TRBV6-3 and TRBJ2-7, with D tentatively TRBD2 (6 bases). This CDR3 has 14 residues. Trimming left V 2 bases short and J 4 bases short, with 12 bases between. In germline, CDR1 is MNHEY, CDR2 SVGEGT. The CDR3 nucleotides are TGTGCCAGCAGTTACCCACCGGGAGCGTACGAGCAGTACTTA. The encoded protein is CASSYPPGAYEQYL.